This is a list of T cell receptor beta chains from one sample in a study of Ad26.COV2.S vaccination and SARS-CoV-2 variants. Some clones are missing from TCRdb's copy, which holds only in-frame ones; the method was immunoSEQ multiplex PCR. The sample has over 400,000 clones, 89% seen once. The sequenced sample was peripheral blood, obtained in a trial of Ad26.COV2.S vaccine versus placebo. Source of these receptors: a person aged 18-65 years who received the Ad26.COV2.S COVID-19 vaccine or a placebo. Both conserved end residues are trimmed from each CDR3. A row's size may be missing; if present it is once, few, many or a size class.

NA,TRBJ1-1,12,TRBV6-1,ASSEQEGNTEAF
NA,TRBJ1-1,12,TRBV6-5,ASSPDRWNTEAF
NA,TRBJ1-1,16,TRBV7-3,ASSLGYHSSVANTEAF
NA,TRBJ1-2,14,TRBV2,ASSEVRTLSNYGYT
NA,TRBJ2-7,13,TRBV7-2,ASSFSGTHTYEQY
NA,TRBJ2-1,14,TRBV11-2,ASSLTASGYNNEQF
NA,TRBJ2-3,11,TRBV7-9,ASSLTLSNTQY
NA,TRBJ1-1,10,TRBV12-5,ASGRAVGEAF
NA,TRBJ1-5,13,TRBV5-8,ASIPRFGARGNQH
NA,TRBJ1-4,12,TRBV11-2,ASSPGTGSEKLF
NA,TRBJ1-5,11,TRBV12-3/TRBV12-4,ASTGTAHQPQH
NA,TRBJ2-3,16,TRBV6-1,ASSEQTSGRLGTDTQY
NA,TRBJ2-2,12,TRBV7-3,ASSPPYATGELF
NA,TRBJ2-3,12,TRBV5-1,ASSLELRTDTQY
NA,TRBJ2-1,15,TRBV14,ASSQTSGRSLYNEQF
NA,TRBJ1-1,10,TRBV5-1,ASSLIGTEAF
NA,TRBJ1-5,11,TRBV5-1,ASSWTGGQPQH
NA,TRBJ2-1,14,TRBV4-3,ASSQASGSHGNEQF
NA,TRBJ1-1,11,TRBV18,ASSPRRREEAF
NA,TRBJ2-7,15,TRBV23-1,ASIQRGAGARSYEQY
NA,TRBJ2-1,16,TRBV7-3,ASSSGLAGGMFYNEQF
NA,TRBJ1-5,12,TRBV5-5,ASSLLFRDQPQH
NA,TRBJ2-1,10,TRBV7-2,ASSLVGLRRF
many,TRBJ1-2,14,TRBV28,ASSQAGTGLRYGYT
few,TRBJ2-7,13,TRBV7-9,ASSLTDRDAYEQY
NA,TRBJ1-1,15,TRBV4-3,ASSQVGRMGGYTEAF
NA,TRBJ2-5,13,TRBV11-3,ASSLQRFGDQTQY
NA,TRBJ2-4,8,TRBV6-5,ASAKNIQY
NA,TRBJ2-3,12,TRBV7-2,ASSFTGDPDTQY
NA,TRBJ2-1,16,TRBV7-2,ASSRTSGGHSSYNEQF
NA,TRBJ1-1,11,TRBV2,ASSEAGNTEAF
NA,TRBJ2-7,13,TRBV5-1,ASSIGTGGFYEQY
NA,TRBJ2-3,16,TRBV3-1/TRBV3-2,ASSQLTTSGGGTDTQY
NA,TRBJ1-2,11,TRBV6-5,ASRGQGEGGYT
NA,TRBJ2-1,10,TRBV28,ASSLLGNEQF
NA,TRBJ1-2,9,TRBV20-1,SVERNYGYT
NA,TRBJ2-7,11,TRBV25-1,ASRTTGYHEQY
few,TRBJ1-2,9,TRBV10-3,ATGTGDGYT
NA,TRBJ2-5,13,TRBV11-3,ASSLGQGGRETQY
few,TRBJ1-1,12,TRBV6-5,ASSYSAYRTEAF
NA,TRBJ2-1,11,TRBV30,AWNLARGDEQF
few,TRBJ2-1,15,TRBV5-1,ASSVKTSADAYNEQF
few,TRBJ1-2,13,TRBV5-4,ASSLRDRGNYGYT
NA,TRBJ1-2,15,TRBV7-9,ASSLVGTGRGDYGYT
few,TRBJ2-2,13,TRBV6-4,ASSAEGANTGELF
NA,TRBJ1-1,13,TRBV10-3,AISPRGSRETEAF
NA,TRBJ1-5,13,TRBV18,ASSPQGRVNQPQH
once,TRBJ1-1,11,TRBV28,ASSFSLGSEAF
NA,TRBJ2-1,16,TRBV18,ASSPRLAGPSSYNEQF
NA,TRBJ1-1,12,TRBV27,ASNSLQGAAEAF
NA,TRBJ1-5,13,TRBV5-1,ASSLGDRVEQPQH
NA,TRBJ2-5,12,TRBV5-6,ASSPSVSGETQY
NA,TRBJ1-1,12,TRBV18,ASSLQGGDTEAF